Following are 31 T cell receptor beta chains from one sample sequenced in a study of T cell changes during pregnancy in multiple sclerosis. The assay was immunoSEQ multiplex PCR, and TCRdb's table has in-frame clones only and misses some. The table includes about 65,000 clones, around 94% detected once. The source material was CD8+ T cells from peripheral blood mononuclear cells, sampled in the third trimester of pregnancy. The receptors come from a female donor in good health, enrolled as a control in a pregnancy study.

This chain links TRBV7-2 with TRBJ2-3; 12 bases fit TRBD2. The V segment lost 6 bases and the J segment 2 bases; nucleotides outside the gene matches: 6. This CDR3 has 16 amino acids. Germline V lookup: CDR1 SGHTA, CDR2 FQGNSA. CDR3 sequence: CASRPLAGGPTDTQYF. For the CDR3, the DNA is TGTGCCAGCAGACCACTAGCGGGGGGACCCACAGATACGCAGTATTTT. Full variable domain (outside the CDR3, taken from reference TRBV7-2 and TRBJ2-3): GAGVSQSPSNKVTEKGKDVELRCDPISGHTALYWYRQSLGQGLEFLIYFQGNSAPDKSGLPSDRFSAERTGGSVSTLTIQRTQQEDSAVYLCASRPLAGGPTDTQYFGPGTRLTVL.

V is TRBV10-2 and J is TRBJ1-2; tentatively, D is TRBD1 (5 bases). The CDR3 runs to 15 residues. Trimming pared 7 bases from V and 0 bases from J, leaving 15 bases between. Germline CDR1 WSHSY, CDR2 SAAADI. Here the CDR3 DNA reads TGCGCCAGCAATCCCACAGGTCCCGCTAACTATGGCTACACCTTC. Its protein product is CASNPTGPANYGYTF.

CDR3 sequence: CASSQSSRGEYEQYF. In DNA, the CDR3 is TGCGCCAGCAGCCAGTCCAGCAGGGGGGAGTACGAGCAGTACTTC. The J gene is TRBJ2-7, the V gene TRBV4-3; perhaps TRBD1 as D (7 bases). The CDR3 is 15 residues long. With 3 bases removed from V and 4 bases from J, the gap between germline ends came to 16 bases. Germline CDR1 is LGHNA and CDR2 is YSLEER.

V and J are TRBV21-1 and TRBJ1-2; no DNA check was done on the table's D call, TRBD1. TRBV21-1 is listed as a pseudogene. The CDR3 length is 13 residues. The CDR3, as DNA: TGTGCCAGCAGCAATTGCAGTAACTATGGCTACACCTTC. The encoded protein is CASSNCSNYGYTF.

For the CDR3, the DNA is TGTGCCAGCAGCCACGCGGGAAGCTCCTACGAGCAGTACTTC. Translating gives CASSHAGSSYEQYF. The V call is TRBV27, the J call TRBJ2-7; TRBD2 is a possible D gene (6 bases). V was trimmed by 6 bases and J by 0 bases, leaving 12 bases between them. Germline V gene sequence: CDR1 MNHEY, CDR2 SMNVEV (reference sequence). This CDR3 region has 14 residues.

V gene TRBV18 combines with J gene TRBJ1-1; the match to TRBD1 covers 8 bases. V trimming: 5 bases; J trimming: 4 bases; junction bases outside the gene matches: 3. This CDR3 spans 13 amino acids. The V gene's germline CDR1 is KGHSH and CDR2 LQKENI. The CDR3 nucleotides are TGTGCCAGCTCAGAAGACAGGGGCACTGAAGCTTTCTTT. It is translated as CASSEDRGTEAFF.

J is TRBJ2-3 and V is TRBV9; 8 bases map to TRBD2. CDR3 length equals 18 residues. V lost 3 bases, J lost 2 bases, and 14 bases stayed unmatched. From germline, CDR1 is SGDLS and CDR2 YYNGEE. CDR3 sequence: CASSAQSVAGPSTDTQYF. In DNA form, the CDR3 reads TGTGCCAGCAGCGCCCAATCGGTAGCGGGGCCATCCACAGATACGCAGTATTTT.

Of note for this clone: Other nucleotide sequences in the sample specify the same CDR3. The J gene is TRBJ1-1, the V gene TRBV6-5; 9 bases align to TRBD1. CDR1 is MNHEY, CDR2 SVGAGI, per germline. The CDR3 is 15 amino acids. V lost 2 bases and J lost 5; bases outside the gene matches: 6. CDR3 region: CASSYTGQGGTEAFF. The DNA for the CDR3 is TGTGCCAGCAGTTACACGGGACAGGGAGGAACTGAAGCTTTCTTT.

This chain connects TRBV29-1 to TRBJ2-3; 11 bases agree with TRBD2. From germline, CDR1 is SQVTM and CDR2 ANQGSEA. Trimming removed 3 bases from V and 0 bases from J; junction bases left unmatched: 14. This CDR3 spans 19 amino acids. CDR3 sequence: CSVEGRLAGGRASTDTQYF. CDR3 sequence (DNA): TGCAGCGTTGAGGGGCGCCTAGCGGGGGGCCGAGCTAGCACAGATACGCAGTATTTT.

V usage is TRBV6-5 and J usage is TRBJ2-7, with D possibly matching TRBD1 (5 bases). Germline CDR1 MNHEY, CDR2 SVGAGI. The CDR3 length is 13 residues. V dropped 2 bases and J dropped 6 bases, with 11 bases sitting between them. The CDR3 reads CASSYEGVSEQYF. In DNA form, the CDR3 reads TGTGCCAGCAGTTACGAAGGGGTATCCGAGCAGTACTTC.

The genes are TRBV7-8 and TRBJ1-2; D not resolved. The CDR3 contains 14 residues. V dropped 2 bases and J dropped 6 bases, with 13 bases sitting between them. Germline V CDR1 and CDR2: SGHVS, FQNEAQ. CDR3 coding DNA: TGTGCCAGCAGCTTATTACCCCAGGCAGATGGCTACACCTTC. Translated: CASSLLPQADGYTF.

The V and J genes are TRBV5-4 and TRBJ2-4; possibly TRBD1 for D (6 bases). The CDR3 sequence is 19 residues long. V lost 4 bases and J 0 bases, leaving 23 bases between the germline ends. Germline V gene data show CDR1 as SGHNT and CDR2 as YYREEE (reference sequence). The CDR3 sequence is CASSVKNGPGHLAKNIQYF. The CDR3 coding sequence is TGTGCCAGCAGCGTGAAAAATGGGCCGGGACACCTAGCCAAAAACATTCAGTACTTC.

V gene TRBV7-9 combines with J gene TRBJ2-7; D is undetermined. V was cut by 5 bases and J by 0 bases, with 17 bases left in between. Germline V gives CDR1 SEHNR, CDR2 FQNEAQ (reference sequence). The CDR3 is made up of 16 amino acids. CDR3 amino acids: CASSTDRGPNSYEQYF. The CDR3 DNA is TGTGCCAGCAGCACCGACCGTGGGCCTAACTCCTACGAGCAGTACTTC. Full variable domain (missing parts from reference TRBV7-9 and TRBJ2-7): DTGVSQNPRHKITKRGQNVTFRCDPISEHNRLYWYRQTLGQGPEFLTYFQNEAQLEKSRLLSDRFSAERPKGSFSTLEIQRTEQGDSAMYLCASSTDRGPNSYEQYFGPGTRLTVT.

The CDR3 nucleotides are TGCGCCAGCAGCCAATCGGTCTCCGGGGAGCTGTTTTTT. This translates into CASSQSVSGELFF. The chain is built from TRBV4-3 and TRBJ2-2; the D is unclear. The CDR3 sequence is 13 residues long. Deletions cut 2 bases from V and 6 bases from J, with 7 bases between. Germline CDR1 and CDR2: LGHNA and YSLEER.

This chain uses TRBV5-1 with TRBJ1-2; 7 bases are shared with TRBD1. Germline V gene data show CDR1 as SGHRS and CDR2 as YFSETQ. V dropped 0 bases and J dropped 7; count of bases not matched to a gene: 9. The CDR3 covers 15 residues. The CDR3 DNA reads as TGCGCCAGCAGCTTGGATTTGGACAGGATTGCTGGCTACACCTTC. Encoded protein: CASSLDLDRIAGYTF.

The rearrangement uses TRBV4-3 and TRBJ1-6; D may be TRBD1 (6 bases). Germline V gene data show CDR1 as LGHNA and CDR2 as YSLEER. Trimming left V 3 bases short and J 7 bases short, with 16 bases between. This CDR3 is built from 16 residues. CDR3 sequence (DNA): TGCGCCAGCAGCCAGCACACTACAGGGAGAAATTCACCCCTCCACTTT. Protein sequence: CASSQHTTGRNSPLHF.

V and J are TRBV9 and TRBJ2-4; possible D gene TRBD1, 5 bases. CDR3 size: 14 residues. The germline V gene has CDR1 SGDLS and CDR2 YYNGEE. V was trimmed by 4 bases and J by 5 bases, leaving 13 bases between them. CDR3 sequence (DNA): TGTGCCAGCAGCACTCGTGACAGAGAAAACATTCAGTACTTC. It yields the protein CASSTRDRENIQYF.

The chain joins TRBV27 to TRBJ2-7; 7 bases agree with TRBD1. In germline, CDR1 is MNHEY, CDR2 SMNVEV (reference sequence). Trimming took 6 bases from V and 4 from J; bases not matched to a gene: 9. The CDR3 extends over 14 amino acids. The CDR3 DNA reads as TGTGCCAGCAGACCAGGGGGTGGTACGTACGAGCAGTACTTC. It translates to CASRPGGGTYEQYF.

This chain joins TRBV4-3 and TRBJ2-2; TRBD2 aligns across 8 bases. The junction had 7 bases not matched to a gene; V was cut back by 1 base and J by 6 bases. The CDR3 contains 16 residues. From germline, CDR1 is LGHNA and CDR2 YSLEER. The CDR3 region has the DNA TGCGCCAGCAGCCAAGCCGGGACTAGGTATCCCGGGGAGCTGTTTTTT. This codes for CASSQAGTRYPGELFF.

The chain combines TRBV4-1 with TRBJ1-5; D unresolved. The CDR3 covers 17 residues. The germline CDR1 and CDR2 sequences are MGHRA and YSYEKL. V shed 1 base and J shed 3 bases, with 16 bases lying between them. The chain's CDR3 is CASSQGVAGGLNQPQHF. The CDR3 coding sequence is TGCGCCAGCAGCCAAGGGGTGGCAGGTGGACTCAATCAGCCCCAGCATTTT.

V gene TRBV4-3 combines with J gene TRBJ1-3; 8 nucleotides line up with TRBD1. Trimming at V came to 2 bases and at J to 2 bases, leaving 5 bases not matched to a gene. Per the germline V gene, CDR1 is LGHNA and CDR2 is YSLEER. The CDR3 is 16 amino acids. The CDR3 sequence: CASSQPDREPGNTIYF. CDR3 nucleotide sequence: TGCGCCAGCAGCCAACCGGACAGGGAACCTGGAAACACCATATATTTT.

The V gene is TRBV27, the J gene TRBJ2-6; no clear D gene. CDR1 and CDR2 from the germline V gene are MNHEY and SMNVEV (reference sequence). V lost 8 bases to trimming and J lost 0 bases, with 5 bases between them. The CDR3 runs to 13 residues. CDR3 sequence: CASSISGANVLTF. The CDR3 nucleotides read TGTGCCAGCTCAATCTCTGGGGCCAACGTCCTGACTTTC. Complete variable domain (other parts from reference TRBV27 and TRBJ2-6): EAQVTQNPRYLITVTGKKLTVTCSQNMNHEYMSWYRQDPGLGLRQIYYSMNVEVTDKGDVPEGYKVSRKEKRNFPLILESPSPNQTSLYFCASSISGANVLTFGAGSRLTVL.

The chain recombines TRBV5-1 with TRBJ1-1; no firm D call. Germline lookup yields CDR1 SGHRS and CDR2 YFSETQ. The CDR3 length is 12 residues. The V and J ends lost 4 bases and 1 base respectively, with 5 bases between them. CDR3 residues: CASSPQNTEAFF. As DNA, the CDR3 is TGCGCCAGCAGCCCCCAGAACACTGAAGCTTTCTTT. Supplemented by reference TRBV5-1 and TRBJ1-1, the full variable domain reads KAGVTQTPRYLIKTRGQQVTLSCSPISGHRSVSWYQQTPGQGLQFLFEYFSETQRNKGNFPGRFSGRQFSNSRSEMNVSTLELGDSALYLCASSPQNTEAFFGQGTRLTVV.

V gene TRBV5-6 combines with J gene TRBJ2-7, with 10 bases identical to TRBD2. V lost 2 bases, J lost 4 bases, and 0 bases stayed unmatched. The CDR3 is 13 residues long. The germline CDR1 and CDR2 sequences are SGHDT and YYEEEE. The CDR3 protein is CASSFSGRYEQYF. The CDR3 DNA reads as TGTGCCAGCAGCTTTAGCGGGAGGTACGAGCAGTACTTC.

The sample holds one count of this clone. CDR3 region: CASSTRTQLQGKETQYF. CDR3 DNA: TGTGCCAGCAGCACCAGGACCCAACTACAGGGTAAAGAGACCCAGTACTTC. The V call is TRBV21-1, the J call TRBJ2-5; TRBD1, the table's D call, was not compared with the DNA. TRBV21-1 is recorded as a pseudogene. The CDR3 spans 17 residues.

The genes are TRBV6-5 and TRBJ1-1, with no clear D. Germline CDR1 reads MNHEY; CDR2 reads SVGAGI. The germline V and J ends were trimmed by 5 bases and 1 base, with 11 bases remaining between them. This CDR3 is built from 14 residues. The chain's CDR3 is CASSLMRENTEAFF. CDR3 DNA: TGTGCCAGCAGTCTTATGCGGGAGAACACTGAAGCTTTCTTT.

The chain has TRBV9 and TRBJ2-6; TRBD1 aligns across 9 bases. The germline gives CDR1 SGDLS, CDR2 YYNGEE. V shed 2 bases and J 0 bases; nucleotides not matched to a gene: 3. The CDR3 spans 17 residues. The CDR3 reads CASSVGQGYSGANVLTF. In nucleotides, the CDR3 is TGTGCCAGCAGCGTGGGACAGGGCTACTCTGGGGCCAACGTCCTGACTTTC.

In DNA form, the CDR3 reads TGCGCCAGCAGCCGCGCCCGTTCTAGCACAGATACGCAGTATTTT. It specifies CASSRARSSTDTQYF. V gene TRBV5-1 combines with J gene TRBJ2-3, with D unresolved. There are 15 residues in the CDR3. V was trimmed by 4 bases and J by 0 bases, leaving 12 bases between them. Germline V gene data show CDR1 as SGHRS and CDR2 as YFSETQ.

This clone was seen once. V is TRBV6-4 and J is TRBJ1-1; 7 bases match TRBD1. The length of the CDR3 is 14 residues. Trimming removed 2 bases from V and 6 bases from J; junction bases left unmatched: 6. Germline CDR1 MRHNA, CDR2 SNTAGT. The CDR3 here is CASSDRGGTAEAFF. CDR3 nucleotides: TGTGCCAGCAGTGACCGTGGGGGGACAGCTGAAGCTTTCTTT.

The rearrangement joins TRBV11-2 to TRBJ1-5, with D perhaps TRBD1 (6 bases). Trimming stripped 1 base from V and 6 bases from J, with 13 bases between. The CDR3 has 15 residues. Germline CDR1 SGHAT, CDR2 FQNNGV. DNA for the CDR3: TGTGCCAGCAGCTTAGGAAGGGGACAAGGTCAGCCCCAGCATTTT. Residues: CASSLGRGQGQPQHF.

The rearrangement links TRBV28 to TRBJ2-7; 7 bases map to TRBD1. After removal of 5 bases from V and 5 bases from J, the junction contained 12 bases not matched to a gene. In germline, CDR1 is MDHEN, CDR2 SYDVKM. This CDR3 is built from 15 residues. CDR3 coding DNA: TGTGCCAGCAGTGTGACAGGGCCTCCCCTTGACGAGCAGTACTTC. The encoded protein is CASSVTGPPLDEQYF.